This T cell receptor (beta chain) was recorded in a study of T cells in Graves' hyperthyroidism and ophthalmopathy. Using RNA transcripts as the source, TCR beta CDR3 regions were amplified. The TCR CDR3 first-round RT-PCR relied on the HTBI primer set. TCRdb reprocessed the multiplex PCR reads with MiXCR, giving one entry per CDR3 protein. The sample carries about 480,000 distinct CDR3 sequences, around an eighth recorded once. This clonotype occurred many times. The antigen remains unidentified. This CDR3 comprises 16 residues. CDR1 and CDR2 (germline): DFQATT, SNEGSKA (reference sequence). With 0 bases clipped from V and 6 bases from J, the junction kept 11 bases outside the gene matches. Study observations and caveats: Ophthalmopathy stood apart from stable hyperthyroidism in a 13 V-J model.

The sequence was collected from a woman aged 18-30 years with Graves' hyperthyroidism. Sequenced material: blood. The chain couples TRBV20-1 to TRBJ2-7, with 10 bases matching TRBD2. The CDR3 region is CSARDGEIAGGFEQYF. CDR3 bases: TGCAGTGCTAGAGATGGCGAAATAGCGGGAGGATTCGAGCAGTACTTC.